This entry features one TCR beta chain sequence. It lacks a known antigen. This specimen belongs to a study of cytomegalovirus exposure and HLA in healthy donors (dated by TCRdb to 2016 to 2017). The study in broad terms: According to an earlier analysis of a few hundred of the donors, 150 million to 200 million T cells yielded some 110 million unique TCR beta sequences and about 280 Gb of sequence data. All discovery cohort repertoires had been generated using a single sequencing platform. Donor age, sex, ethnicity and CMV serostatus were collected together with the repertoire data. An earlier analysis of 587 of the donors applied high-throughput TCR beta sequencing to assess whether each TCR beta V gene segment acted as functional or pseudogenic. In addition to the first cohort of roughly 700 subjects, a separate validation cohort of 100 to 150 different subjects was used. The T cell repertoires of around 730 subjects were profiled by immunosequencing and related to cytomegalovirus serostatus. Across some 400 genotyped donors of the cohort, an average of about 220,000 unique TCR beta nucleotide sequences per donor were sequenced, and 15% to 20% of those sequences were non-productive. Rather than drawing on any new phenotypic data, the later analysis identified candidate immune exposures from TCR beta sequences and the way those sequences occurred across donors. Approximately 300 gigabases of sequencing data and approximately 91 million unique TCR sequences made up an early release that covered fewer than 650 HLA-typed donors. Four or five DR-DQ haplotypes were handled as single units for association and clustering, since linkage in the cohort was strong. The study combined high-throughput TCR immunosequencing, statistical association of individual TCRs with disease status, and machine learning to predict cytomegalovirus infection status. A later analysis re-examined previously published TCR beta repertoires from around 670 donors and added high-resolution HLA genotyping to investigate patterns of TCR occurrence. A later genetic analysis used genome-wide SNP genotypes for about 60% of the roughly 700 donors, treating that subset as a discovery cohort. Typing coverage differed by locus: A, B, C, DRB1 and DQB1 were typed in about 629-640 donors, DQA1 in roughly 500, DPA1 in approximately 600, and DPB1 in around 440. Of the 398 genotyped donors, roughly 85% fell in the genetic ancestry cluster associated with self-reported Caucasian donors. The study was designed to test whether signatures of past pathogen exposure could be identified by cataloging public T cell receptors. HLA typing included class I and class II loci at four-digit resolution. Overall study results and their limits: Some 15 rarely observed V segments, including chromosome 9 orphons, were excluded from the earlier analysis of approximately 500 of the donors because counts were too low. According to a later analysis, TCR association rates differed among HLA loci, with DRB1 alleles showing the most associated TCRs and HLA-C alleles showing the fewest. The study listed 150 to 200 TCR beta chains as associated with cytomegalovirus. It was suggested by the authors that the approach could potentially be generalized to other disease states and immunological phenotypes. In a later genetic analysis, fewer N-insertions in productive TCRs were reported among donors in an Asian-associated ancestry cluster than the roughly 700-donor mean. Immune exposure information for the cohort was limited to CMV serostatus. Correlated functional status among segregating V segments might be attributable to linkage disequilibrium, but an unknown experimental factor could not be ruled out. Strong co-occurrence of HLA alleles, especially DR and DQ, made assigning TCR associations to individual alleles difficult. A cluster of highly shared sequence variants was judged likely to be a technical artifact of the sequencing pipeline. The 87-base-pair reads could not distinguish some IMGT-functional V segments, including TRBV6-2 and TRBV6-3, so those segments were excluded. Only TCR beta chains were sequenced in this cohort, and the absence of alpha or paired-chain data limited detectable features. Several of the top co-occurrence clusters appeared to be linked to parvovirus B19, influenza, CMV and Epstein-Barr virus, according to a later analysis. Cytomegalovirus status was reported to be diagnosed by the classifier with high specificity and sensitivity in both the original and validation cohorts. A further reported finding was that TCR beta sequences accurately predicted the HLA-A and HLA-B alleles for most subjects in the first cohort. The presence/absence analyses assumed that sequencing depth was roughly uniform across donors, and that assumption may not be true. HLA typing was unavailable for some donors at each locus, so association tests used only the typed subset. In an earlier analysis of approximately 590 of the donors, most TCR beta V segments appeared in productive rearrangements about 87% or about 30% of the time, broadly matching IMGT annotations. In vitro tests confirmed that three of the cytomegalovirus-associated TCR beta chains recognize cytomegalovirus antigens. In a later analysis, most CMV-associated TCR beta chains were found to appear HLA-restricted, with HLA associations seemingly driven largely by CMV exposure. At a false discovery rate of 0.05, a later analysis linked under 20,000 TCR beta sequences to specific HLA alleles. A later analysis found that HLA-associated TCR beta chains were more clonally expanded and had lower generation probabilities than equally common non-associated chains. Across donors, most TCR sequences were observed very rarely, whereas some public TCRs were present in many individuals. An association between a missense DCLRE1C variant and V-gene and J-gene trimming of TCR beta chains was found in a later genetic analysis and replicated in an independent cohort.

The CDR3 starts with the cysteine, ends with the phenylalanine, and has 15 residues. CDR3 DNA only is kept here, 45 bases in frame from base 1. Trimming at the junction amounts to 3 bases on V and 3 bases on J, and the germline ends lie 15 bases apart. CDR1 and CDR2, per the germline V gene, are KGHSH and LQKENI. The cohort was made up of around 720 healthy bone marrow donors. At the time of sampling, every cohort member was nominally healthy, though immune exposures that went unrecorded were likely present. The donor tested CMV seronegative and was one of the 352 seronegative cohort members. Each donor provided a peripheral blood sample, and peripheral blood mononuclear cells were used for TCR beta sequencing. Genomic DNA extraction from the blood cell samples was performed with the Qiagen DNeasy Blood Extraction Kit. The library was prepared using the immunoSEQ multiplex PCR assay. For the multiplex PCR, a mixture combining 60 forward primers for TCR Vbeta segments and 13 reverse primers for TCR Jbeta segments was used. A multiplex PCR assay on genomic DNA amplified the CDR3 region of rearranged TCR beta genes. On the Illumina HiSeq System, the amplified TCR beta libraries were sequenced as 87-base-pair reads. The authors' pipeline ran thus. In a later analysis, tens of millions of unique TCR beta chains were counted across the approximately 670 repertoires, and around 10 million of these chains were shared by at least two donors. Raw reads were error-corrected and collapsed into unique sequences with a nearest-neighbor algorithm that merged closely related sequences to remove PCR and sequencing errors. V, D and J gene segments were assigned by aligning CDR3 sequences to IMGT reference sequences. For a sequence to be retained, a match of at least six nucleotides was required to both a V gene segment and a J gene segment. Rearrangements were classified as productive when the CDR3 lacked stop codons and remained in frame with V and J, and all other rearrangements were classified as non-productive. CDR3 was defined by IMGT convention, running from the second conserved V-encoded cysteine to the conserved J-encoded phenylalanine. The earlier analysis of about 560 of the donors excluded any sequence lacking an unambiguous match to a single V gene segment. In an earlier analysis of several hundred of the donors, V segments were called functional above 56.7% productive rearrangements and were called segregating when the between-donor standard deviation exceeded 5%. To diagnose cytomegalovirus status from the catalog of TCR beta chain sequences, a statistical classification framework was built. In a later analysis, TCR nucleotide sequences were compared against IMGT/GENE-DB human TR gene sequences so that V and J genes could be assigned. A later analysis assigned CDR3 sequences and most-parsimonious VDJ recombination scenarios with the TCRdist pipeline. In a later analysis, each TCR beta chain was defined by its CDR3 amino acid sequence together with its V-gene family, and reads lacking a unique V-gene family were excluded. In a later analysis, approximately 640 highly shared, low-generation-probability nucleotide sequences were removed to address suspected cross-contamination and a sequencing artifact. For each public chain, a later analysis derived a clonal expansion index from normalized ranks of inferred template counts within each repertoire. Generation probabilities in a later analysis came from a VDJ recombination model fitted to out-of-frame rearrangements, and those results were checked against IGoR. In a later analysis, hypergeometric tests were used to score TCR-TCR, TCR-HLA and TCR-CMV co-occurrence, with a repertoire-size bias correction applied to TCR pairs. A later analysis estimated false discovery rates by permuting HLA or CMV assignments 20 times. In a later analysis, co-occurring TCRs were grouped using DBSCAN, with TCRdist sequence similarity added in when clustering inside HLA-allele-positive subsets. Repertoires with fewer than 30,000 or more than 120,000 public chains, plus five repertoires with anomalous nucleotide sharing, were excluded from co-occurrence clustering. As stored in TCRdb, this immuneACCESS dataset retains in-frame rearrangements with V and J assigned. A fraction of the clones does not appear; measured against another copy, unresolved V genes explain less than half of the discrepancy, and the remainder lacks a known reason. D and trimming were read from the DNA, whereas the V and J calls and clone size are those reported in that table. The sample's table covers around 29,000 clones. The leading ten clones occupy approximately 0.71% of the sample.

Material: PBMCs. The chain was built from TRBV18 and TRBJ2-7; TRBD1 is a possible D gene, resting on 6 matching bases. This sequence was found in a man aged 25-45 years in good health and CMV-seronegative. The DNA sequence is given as TGTGCCAGCTCACCCGTACAGGGCGGAGACTACGAGCAGTACTTC. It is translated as CASSPVQGGDYEQYF.